Listed below are T cell receptor beta chains from one sample, sequenced in a study of shared clonotypes between healthy human individuals. Some clones are missing from TCRdb's copy, which holds only in-frame ones; the method was immunoSEQ multiplex PCR. The sample holds around 1.5 million clones; approximately 98% are singletons and the top ten take 0.4% to 0.55%. The sequencing sample was made of naive CD4+ T cells sorted from blood. The source is a man in his thirties or forties in good health. Each CDR3 is given with its conserved first and last residue. Fields, in order: J gene, V gene, clone size, D gene, CDR3 protein, CDR3 DNA. A D gene is named only where the DNA matches it firmly. Size values are once, few and many counts, or a class for expanded clones, and some rows have none.

j_gene: TRBJ2-7
v_gene: TRBV5-1
abundance: .
d_gene: TRBD2
CDR3aa: CASSLEGRGTLTAYEQYF
CDR3nt: TGCGCCAGCAGCTTGGAGGGGCGGGGGACTCTTACCGCCTACGAGCAGTACTTC

j_gene: TRBJ1-4
v_gene: TRBV6-6
abundance: .
d_gene: TRBD1
CDR3aa: CASSRQGANEKLFF
CDR3nt: TGTGCCAGCAGTCGACAGGGGGCTAATGAAAAACTGTTTTTT

j_gene: TRBJ1-2
v_gene: TRBV18
abundance: .
d_gene: .
CDR3aa: CASQLRGNDYGYTF
CDR3nt: TGTGCCAGCCAATTAAGGGGGAATGACTATGGCTACACCTTC

j_gene: TRBJ1-3
v_gene: TRBV7-9
abundance: .
d_gene: .
CDR3aa: CASSSRLTVAGNTIYF
CDR3nt: TGTGCCAGCAGCTCCCGATTGACCGTAGCTGGAAACACCATATATTTT

j_gene: TRBJ1-2
v_gene: TRBV28
abundance: .
d_gene: TRBD1
CDR3aa: CASRTPGQGPHYGYTF
CDR3nt: TGTGCCAGCAGAACTCCGGGACAGGGACCTCACTATGGCTACACCTTC

j_gene: TRBJ2-1
v_gene: TRBV5-1
abundance: once
d_gene: .
CDR3aa: CASSLMWLTDNEQFF
CDR3nt: TGCGCCAGCAGCTTGATGTGGCTAACTGACAATGAGCAGTTCTTC

j_gene: TRBJ2-7
v_gene: TRBV7-9
abundance: once
d_gene: .
CDR3aa: CASSPPRGRTYEQYF
CDR3nt: TGTGCCAGCAGCCCCCCACGAGGCAGAACCTACGAGCAGTACTTC

j_gene: TRBJ2-6
v_gene: TRBV9
abundance: .
d_gene: .
CDR3aa: CASSKGGVNSGANVLTF
CDR3nt: TGTGCCAGCAGCAAAGGAGGGGTGAACTCTGGGGCCAACGTCCTGACTTTC

j_gene: TRBJ2-7
v_gene: TRBV4-3
abundance: .
d_gene: .
CDR3aa: CASSQGLGGDEQYF
CDR3nt: TGCGCCAGCAGCCAAGGCCTCGGAGGGGACGAGCAGTACTTC

j_gene: TRBJ1-4
v_gene: TRBV19
abundance: .
d_gene: .
CDR3aa: CASSIREKLFF
CDR3nt: TGTGCCAGTAGTATCCGTGAAAAACTGTTTTTT

j_gene: TRBJ2-1
v_gene: TRBV4-1
abundance: .
d_gene: TRBD2
CDR3aa: CASSQDLPGLAGYNEQFF
CDR3nt: TGCGCCAGCAGCCAAGACTTGCCGGGACTAGCGGGGTACAATGAGCAGTTCTTC

j_gene: TRBJ2-7
v_gene: TRBV7-9
abundance: .
d_gene: .
CDR3aa: CASSLRKGGLGEQYF
CDR3nt: TGTGCCAGCAGCCTCCGGAAGGGGGGCCTAGGGGAGCAGTACTTC

j_gene: TRBJ2-3
v_gene: TRBV29-1
abundance: .
d_gene: .
CDR3aa: CSVISGDTQYF
CDR3nt: TGCAGCGTCATTAGCGGAGATACGCAGTATTTT

j_gene: TRBJ1-1
v_gene: TRBV30
abundance: .
d_gene: .
CDR3aa: CAWSVLGRGEAFF
CDR3nt: TGTGCCTGGAGTGTTTTAGGTCGTGGAGAAGCTTTCTTT

j_gene: TRBJ2-7
v_gene: TRBV2
abundance: once
d_gene: TRBD1
CDR3aa: CASSRQGVTYEQYF
CDR3nt: TGTGCCAGCAGTCGACAGGGTGTGACCTACGAGCAGTACTTC

j_gene: TRBJ2-3
v_gene: TRBV18
abundance: once
d_gene: .
CDR3aa: CASSPQPTFTDTQYF
CDR3nt: TGTGCCAGCTCACCACAGCCAACTTTCACAGATACGCAGTATTTT

j_gene: TRBJ2-6
v_gene: TRBV7-2
abundance: .
d_gene: .
CDR3aa: CATPGGRSGANVLTF
CDR3nt: TGTGCCACCCCTGGGGGGAGAAGTGGGGCCAACGTCCTGACTTTC

j_gene: TRBJ1-2
v_gene: TRBV28
abundance: .
d_gene: .
CDR3aa: CASLADYGYTF
CDR3nt: TGTGCCAGCCTCGCCGACTATGGCTACACCTTC

j_gene: TRBJ2-3
v_gene: TRBV30
abundance: .
d_gene: .
CDR3aa: CAWSVKGSTDTQYF
CDR3nt: TGTGCCTGGAGTGTAAAGGGGAGCACAGATACGCAGTATTTT

j_gene: TRBJ2-3
v_gene: TRBV10-1
abundance: .
d_gene: TRBD2
CDR3aa: CASSESGLAVPDTQYF
CDR3nt: TGCGCCAGCAGTGAGTCCGGACTAGCGGTCCCAGATACGCAGTATTTT

j_gene: TRBJ2-3
v_gene: TRBV10-3
abundance: .
d_gene: .
CDR3aa: CAIASGDTQYF
CDR3nt: TGTGCCATCGCCTCGGGAGATACGCAGTATTTT

j_gene: TRBJ2-1
v_gene: TRBV5-6
abundance: .
d_gene: .
CDR3aa: CASSLGPEANYNEQFF
CDR3nt: TGTGCCAGCAGCTTGGGGCCAGAAGCAAACTACAATGAGCAGTTCTTC

j_gene: TRBJ2-3
v_gene: TRBV19
abundance: .
d_gene: .
CDR3aa: CASSISGTDTQYF
CDR3nt: TGTGCCAGTAGTATTTCGGGGACAGATACGCAGTATTTT

j_gene: TRBJ2-1
v_gene: TRBV7-3
abundance: .
d_gene: .
CDR3aa: CASSLDTYNEQFF
CDR3nt: TGTGCCAGCAGCTTAGACACCTACAATGAGCAGTTCTTC

j_gene: TRBJ2-1
v_gene: TRBV28
abundance: .
d_gene: .
CDR3aa: CASSFGTGYNEQFF
CDR3nt: TGTGCCAGCAGTTTCGGTACGGGCTACAATGAGCAGTTCTTC

j_gene: TRBJ1-1
v_gene: TRBV7-6
abundance: .
d_gene: .
CDR3aa: CASSLLEGIMNTEAFF
CDR3nt: TGTGCCAGCAGCTTACTGGAGGGGATCATGAACACTGAAGCTTTCTTT

j_gene: TRBJ1-2
v_gene: TRBV28
abundance: .
d_gene: .
CDR3aa: CASSFIQLYNYGYTF
CDR3nt: TGTGCCAGCAGTTTCATACAGCTCTATAACTATGGCTACACCTTC

j_gene: TRBJ2-7
v_gene: TRBV19
abundance: .
d_gene: .
CDR3aa: CASSITWIGYEQYF
CDR3nt: TGTGCCAGTAGTATTACGTGGATAGGCTACGAGCAGTACTTC

j_gene: TRBJ2-2
v_gene: TRBV6-5
abundance: .
d_gene: .
CDR3aa: CASWNTGFTGELFF
CDR3nt: TGTGCCAGCTGGAATACTGGTTTTACCGGGGAGCTGTTTTTT

j_gene: TRBJ2-7
v_gene: TRBV15
abundance: .
d_gene: .
CDR3aa: CATSRDREQYF
CDR3nt: TGTGCCACCAGCAGAGATCGCGAGCAGTACTTC

j_gene: TRBJ1-4
v_gene: TRBV5-1
abundance: .
d_gene: .
CDR3aa: CASSLEGGGANEKLFF
CDR3nt: TGCGCCAGCAGCTTGGAAGGTGGGGGAGCGAATGAAAAACTGTTTTTT

j_gene: TRBJ2-5
v_gene: TRBV2
abundance: .
d_gene: TRBD2
CDR3aa: CASTGTSGRLQETQYF
CDR3nt: TGTGCCAGCACCGGGACTAGCGGGAGGCTCCAAGAGACCCAGTACTTC

j_gene: TRBJ2-1
v_gene: TRBV5-7
abundance: .
d_gene: .
CDR3aa: CASSLDRQYNEQFF
CDR3nt: TGTGCCAGCAGCTTGGATAGACAGTACAATGAGCAGTTCTTC

j_gene: TRBJ1-1
v_gene: TRBV19
abundance: .
d_gene: .
CDR3aa: CASSRGRDTEAFF
CDR3nt: TGTGCCAGTAGTAGAGGACGGGACACTGAAGCTTTCTTT

j_gene: TRBJ2-3
v_gene: TRBV18
abundance: .
d_gene: .
CDR3aa: CASSPNLGSTDTQYF
CDR3nt: TGTGCCAGCTCACCAAACTTGGGCAGTACAGATACGCAGTATTTT

j_gene: TRBJ1-2
v_gene: TRBV10-2
abundance: .
d_gene: TRBD1
CDR3aa: CASSETRQGGYTF
CDR3nt: TGCGCCAGCAGTGAAACCCGACAGGGGGGCTACACCTTC

j_gene: TRBJ2-7
v_gene: TRBV28
abundance: .
d_gene: .
CDR3aa: CASSLNRRILYEQYF
CDR3nt: TGTGCCAGCAGTTTAAATCGGAGAATCCTCTACGAGCAGTACTTC

j_gene: TRBJ2-5
v_gene: TRBV10-3
abundance: .
d_gene: TRBD2
CDR3aa: CAISETSGRAEATQYF
CDR3nt: TGTGCCATCAGTGAAACTAGCGGGAGGGCCGAGGCGACCCAGTACTTC

j_gene: TRBJ2-7
v_gene: TRBV27
abundance: once
d_gene: TRBD2
CDR3aa: CASSSGTSGPYEQYF
CDR3nt: TGTGCCAGCAGCTCCGGGACTAGCGGCCCCTACGAGCAGTACTTC

j_gene: TRBJ1-2
v_gene: TRBV2
abundance: once
d_gene: .
CDR3aa: CASSVRDMYGYTF
CDR3nt: TGTGCCAGCAGTGTCCGGGACATGTATGGCTACACCTTC

j_gene: TRBJ2-7
v_gene: TRBV6-5
abundance: .
d_gene: TRBD2
CDR3aa: CASSQVGGSSYEQYF
CDR3nt: TGTGCCAGCAGCCAGGTAGGCGGGAGCTCCTACGAGCAGTACTTC

j_gene: TRBJ2-7
v_gene: TRBV10-3
abundance: .
d_gene: TRBD1
CDR3aa: CAIMGTGGIHEQYF
CDR3nt: TGTGCCATCATGGGGACAGGGGGCATCCACGAGCAGTACTTC

j_gene: TRBJ2-2
v_gene: TRBV5-1
abundance: .
d_gene: .
CDR3aa: CASSFGRNTGELFF
CDR3nt: TGCGCCAGCAGCTTCGGCAGGAACACCGGGGAGCTGTTTTTT

j_gene: TRBJ2-3
v_gene: TRBV7-6
abundance: .
d_gene: TRBD2
CDR3aa: CASSYGTSPDTQYF
CDR3nt: TGTGCCAGCAGCTATGGGACTAGCCCAGATACGCAGTATTTT

j_gene: TRBJ2-7
v_gene: TRBV7-9
abundance: .
d_gene: .
CDR3aa: CASSLGPRGSSYEQYF
CDR3nt: TGTGCCAGCAGCTTAGGTCCCCGAGGGAGCTCCTACGAGCAGTACTTC

j_gene: TRBJ2-1
v_gene: TRBV27
abundance: .
d_gene: .
CDR3aa: CASSLTRTEQFF
CDR3nt: TGTGCCAGCAGTTTAACCCGGACCGAGCAGTTCTTC

j_gene: TRBJ2-7
v_gene: TRBV5-4
abundance: .
d_gene: .
CDR3aa: CASSRTPYEQYF
CDR3nt: TGTGCCAGCAGCCGGACCCCCTACGAGCAGTACTTC

j_gene: TRBJ2-1
v_gene: TRBV7-2
abundance: .
d_gene: TRBD2
CDR3aa: CASSLSASGMREQFF
CDR3nt: TGTGCCAGCAGCTTATCGGCTAGCGGGATGCGAGAGCAGTTCTTC

j_gene: TRBJ2-1
v_gene: TRBV6-5
abundance: .
d_gene: TRBD2
CDR3aa: CASRPGTSGINEQFF
CDR3nt: TGTGCCAGCAGACCCGGGACTAGCGGGATAAATGAGCAGTTCTTC

j_gene: TRBJ2-3
v_gene: TRBV5-1
abundance: .
d_gene: TRBD2
CDR3aa: CASSVGLAEAPDTQYF
CDR3nt: TGCGCCAGCAGCGTTGGACTAGCGGAAGCTCCAGATACGCAGTATTTT

j_gene: TRBJ1-2
v_gene: TRBV30
abundance: .
d_gene: TRBD1
CDR3aa: CAWSRDRGTYGYTF
CDR3nt: TGTGCCTGGAGCCGGGACAGGGGAACCTATGGCTACACCTTC

j_gene: TRBJ1-2
v_gene: TRBV9
abundance: .
d_gene: .
CDR3aa: CASSSQRATYGYTF
CDR3nt: TGTGCCAGCAGCTCCCAGAGGGCTACTTATGGCTACACCTTC

j_gene: TRBJ1-2
v_gene: TRBV5-1
abundance: .
d_gene: .
CDR3aa: CASSLATSANYGYTF
CDR3nt: TGCGCCAGCAGCTTGGCGACGTCAGCTAACTATGGCTACACCTTC

j_gene: TRBJ2-3
v_gene: TRBV28
abundance: once
d_gene: .
CDR3aa: CASSPHPGVETDTQYF
CDR3nt: TGTGCCAGCAGTCCACATCCCGGGGTCGAGACAGATACGCAGTATTTT

j_gene: TRBJ1-2
v_gene: TRBV28
abundance: .
d_gene: .
CDR3aa: CASSRQARGYTF
CDR3nt: TGTGCCAGCAGCCGACAGGCGCGGGGCTACACCTTC

j_gene: TRBJ2-7
v_gene: TRBV18
abundance: .
d_gene: .
CDR3aa: CASSPFRRQTYEQYF
CDR3nt: TGTGCCAGCTCACCATTTCGCCGGCAAACCTACGAGCAGTACTTC

j_gene: TRBJ2-3
v_gene: TRBV28
abundance: .
d_gene: .
CDR3aa: CASSHLSMRDTQYF
CDR3nt: TGTGCCAGCAGTCACCTGTCCATGCGGGATACGCAGTATTTT

j_gene: TRBJ2-7
v_gene: TRBV29-1
abundance: .
d_gene: .
CDR3aa: CSVSTDYEQYF
CDR3nt: TGCAGCGTCTCCACCGACTACGAGCAGTACTTC

j_gene: TRBJ2-7
v_gene: TRBV6-5
abundance: .
d_gene: .
CDR3aa: CASSYKHLAYEQYF
CDR3nt: TGTGCCAGCAGTTACAAACACCTGGCCTACGAGCAGTACTTC